This passage covers 20 T cell receptor beta chains from one sample sequenced in a study of early stage breast cancer tumors. Here immunoSEQ multiplex PCR was the method, and the copy in TCRdb shows in-frame clones only, minus some. The sample consists of approximately 54,000 clones, roughly 73% of them appearing once. Source material: blood. These receptors all come from a person between 35 and 49 years old with breast cancer.

This clone was observed a single time. The gene calls are TRBV4-2 and TRBJ2-4; the D gene is possibly TRBD2 (7 bases). The CDR3 consists of 17 residues. V lost 0 bases and J 8 bases, leaving 20 bases between the germline ends. Per germline, CDR1 LGHNA and CDR2 YNFKEQ. CDR3 protein: CASSQDPVGGVRDIQYF. Here the CDR3 DNA reads TGTGCCAGCAGCCAAGATCCAGTAGGGGGGGTGAGGGACATTCAGTACTTC.

This rearrangement joins TRBV9 to TRBJ2-2; 9 bases are a match to TRBD2. In germline, CDR1 is SGDLS, CDR2 YYNGEE. The V gene end was trimmed by 0 bases and the J gene end by 8 bases; junction bases not matched to a gene: 5. This CDR3 is 15 amino acids long. CDR3 residues: CASSVVAGVTGELFF. As DNA, the CDR3 is TGTGCCAGCAGCGTAGTAGCGGGAGTCACTGGGGAGCTGTTTTTT.

The V call is TRBV14, the J call TRBJ2-2; 7 nucleotides align to TRBD1. V lost 4 bases and J lost 6; bases outside the gene matches: 14. CDR3 size: 17 residues. Germline V lookup: CDR1 SGHDN, CDR2 FVKESK. The CDR3 coding sequence is TGTGCCAGCAGCCGACAAAGGACGCCCAGGGGGTCCGGGGAGCTGTTTTTT. It yields the protein CASSRQRTPRGSGELFF.

The chain has TRBV29-1 and TRBJ2-1; D possibly corresponds to TRBD1 (5 bases). The germline V gene has CDR1 SQVTM and CDR2 ANQGSEA. This CDR3 has 15 amino acids. V shed 0 bases and J shed 8 bases, with 17 bases lying between them. The CDR3 loop reads CSVEDPVGAIYEQFF. CDR3 sequence (DNA): TGCAGCGTTGAAGATCCGGTAGGGGCCATTTATGAGCAGTTCTTC.

The chain is built from TRBV10-3 and TRBJ2-7; 10 positions agree with TRBD1. With V trimmed by 6 bases and J by 6 bases, 5 bases remained unmatched. This CDR3 is 13 amino acids long. Germline V gives CDR1 ENHRY, CDR2 SYGVKD. CDR3 residues: CAISGQGEGEQYF. DNA of the CDR3: TGTGCCATCAGCGGACAGGGGGAGGGCGAGCAGTACTTC.

The sample holds a few counts of this clone. V gene TRBV10-3 combines with J gene TRBJ2-5, with 7 bases lining up with TRBD1. The CDR3 loop spans 14 amino acids. Germline V gene sequence: CDR1 ENHRY, CDR2 SYGVKD. J was trimmed by 4 bases and V by 4 bases; bases with no gene match: 6. Here the CDR3 reads CAISVGTEGETQYF. CDR3 in DNA: TGTGCCATCAGTGTTGGGACAGAGGGAGAGACCCAGTACTTC.

This clone was counted only a few times. V and J are TRBV9 and TRBJ2-2; 12 positions match TRBD2. Per germline, CDR1 SGDLS and CDR2 YYNGEE. V dropped 0 bases and J dropped 4; count of bases not matched to a gene: 1. The CDR3 extends over 16 amino acids. The CDR3 sequence is CASSVGLAGATGELFF. As DNA, the CDR3 is TGTGCCAGCAGCGTAGGACTAGCGGGAGCCACCGGGGAGCTGTTTTTT.

This chain joins TRBV19 and TRBJ1-2, with 8 bases identical to TRBD1. V was clipped by 8 bases and J by 8 bases; unmatched bases: 16. The CDR3 extends over 15 amino acids. The V gene's germline CDR1 is LNHDA and CDR2 SQIVND (reference sequence). In DNA form, the CDR3 reads TGTGCCAGTGAGGACCATGGACAGGGAATTGACGGCTACACCTTC. Protein sequence: CASEDHGQGIDGYTF.

This clone was detected only a few times. The rearrangement joins TRBV10-3 to TRBJ2-2, with TRBD1 identical over 9 bases. V gave up 6 bases and J gave up 7 bases; unmatched junction bases: 6. CDR1 and CDR2 (germline): ENHRY, SYGVKD. This CDR3 region has 14 residues. The CDR3 loop is CAIRQGAEIGELFF. The CDR3 DNA reads as TGTGCCATCAGACAGGGGGCGGAGATCGGGGAGCTGTTTTTT.

The V gene is TRBV6-5, the J gene TRBJ2-5; 9 bases align to TRBD2. In germline, CDR1 is MNHEY, CDR2 SVGAGI. The CDR3 totals 15 residues. The V segment lost 0 bases and the J segment 4 bases; nucleotides outside the gene matches: 3. The CDR3 DNA sequence: TGTGCCAGCAGTTACTCGCGGGAGGGCCGAGAGACCCAGTACTTC. It codes for CASSYSREGRETQYF.

This clone occurred a few times. The V gene is TRBV5-1, the J gene TRBJ2-7; TRBD1 is a possible D gene (6 bases). The germline V gene has CDR1 SGHRS and CDR2 YFSETQ. Trimming removed 4 bases from V and 2 bases from J, with 16 bases in between. The CDR3 runs to 15 residues. The CDR3 DNA follows: TGCGCCAGCAGCCCAGAACAGGGTCTTGCCTACGAGCAGTACTTC. Protein product: CASSPEQGLAYEQYF.

This sequence joins TRBV6-1 and TRBJ2-1, with 8 nucleotides matching TRBD1. This CDR3 is built from 18 residues. Germline-derived CDR1 and CDR2 are MNHNS and SASEGT. With V trimmed by 4 bases and J by 0 bases, 11 bases remained unmatched. In nucleotides, the CDR3 is TGTGCCAGCAGTGGGACAGGGAAGGGGGCTGGCTCCTACAATGAGCAGTTCTTC. This gives the protein CASSGTGKGAGSYNEQFF.

This chain links TRBV18 with TRBJ2-2; tentative D call: TRBD1 (5 bases). V lost 3 bases to trimming and J lost 3 bases, with 11 bases between them. From germline, CDR1 is KGHSH and CDR2 LQKENI. The CDR3 runs to 15 residues. CDR3 nucleotide sequence: TGTGCCAGCTCACCGGTCCAGGGTTACACCGGGGAGCTGTTTTTT. Protein sequence: CASSPVQGYTGELFF.

V and J are TRBV4-2 and TRBJ2-2, with a weak D call TRBD1 (6 bases). Trimming took off 2 bases at V and 7 bases at J, with 17 bases between the two ends. The CDR3 runs 16 residues. Germline lookup yields CDR1 LGHNA and CDR2 YNFKEQ. The CDR3 nucleotides are TGTGCCAGCAGCCAACCTACAGGGTCCGGAGGCGGGGAGCTGTTTTTT. Its protein is CASSQPTGSGGGELFF.

The rearrangement joins TRBV7-9 to TRBJ2-7; 7 bases are a match to TRBD2. With 5 bases clipped from V and 4 bases from J, the junction kept 8 bases outside the gene matches. Per the germline V gene, CDR1 is SEHNR and CDR2 is FQNEAQ (reference sequence). The CDR3 contains 14 residues. The CDR3: CASSPREDPYEQYF. The CDR3 DNA sequence: TGTGCCAGCAGCCCCCGGGAGGACCCTTACGAGCAGTACTTC. Full variable domain (remainder filled in from reference TRBV7-9 and TRBJ2-7): DTGVSQNPRHKITKRGQNVTFRCDPISEHNRLYWYRQTLGQGPEFLTYFQNEAQLEKSRLLSDRFSAERPKGSFSTLEIQRTEQGDSAMYLCASSPREDPYEQYFGPGTRLTVT.

In this sample, this clone turned up once. The chain couples TRBV19 to TRBJ2-7; D gene ambiguous. This CDR3 has 16 residues. From germline, CDR1 is LNHDA and CDR2 SQIVND (reference sequence). Trimming stripped 6 bases from V and 7 bases from J, with 25 bases between. CDR3 bases: TGTGCCAGTAGGAGCGCCCGTGAAGGCCTAATAGGGGAGCAGTACTTC. Protein sequence: CASRSAREGLIGEQYF.

This clone was counted once. The rearrangement links TRBV5-1 to TRBJ2-1, with D maybe TRBD2 (6 bases). The V end was cut by 7 bases, the J end by 6 bases, with 26 bases between. Germline V lookup: CDR1 SGHRS, CDR2 YFSETQ. The CDR3 contains 17 residues. DNA of the CDR3: TGCGCCAGCCTAAACACACTGGGCGGGATAGAGGGCAATGAGCAGTTCTTC. As protein: CASLNTLGGIEGNEQFF.

The rearrangement uses TRBV21-1 and TRBJ2-7. TRBV21-1 is classified as a pseudogene. The CDR3 consists of 15 residues. DNA of the CDR3: TGTGCCAGCAGCCTTCCGAATTTACAGCGCTACGAGCAGTACTTC. It is translated as CASSLPNLQRYEQYF.

V gene TRBV7-9 combines with J gene TRBJ2-1, with 8 positions matching TRBD2. V trimming: 1 base; J trimming: 6 bases; junction bases outside the gene matches: 11. From germline, CDR1 is SEHNR and CDR2 FQNEAQ (reference sequence). CDR3 length: 17 amino acids. The CDR3 spells CASSLDGGALVLNEQFF. The CDR3 nucleotides read TGTGCCAGCAGCTTAGACGGGGGGGCACTAGTGCTCAATGAGCAGTTCTTC.

The V call is TRBV9, the J call TRBJ2-5; 10 positions agree with TRBD2. The V gene's germline CDR1 is SGDLS and CDR2 YYNGEE. The CDR3 covers 16 residues. Trimming at V came to 3 bases and at J to 3 bases, leaving 8 bases not matched to a gene. The CDR3 sequence is CASSGPVLAGEETQYF. The CDR3 DNA follows: TGTGCCAGCAGCGGACCGGTGCTAGCGGGAGAAGAGACCCAGTACTTC.